A selection of T cell receptor beta chains follows, all from one sample in a study of cytomegalovirus exposure and HLA in healthy donors. Profiled with immunoSEQ multiplex PCR; TCRdb holds only in-frame clones, not every one. The sample holds approximately 99,000 clones, about 85% seen once. Material: PBMCs. The origin of the receptors is a woman aged 18-29 years in good health and CMV-seronegative. The CDR3 runs from the conserved cysteine through the conserved F or W. Size is stated for part of the rows, as once, few or many counts, or as a class when the clone is expanded.

v_gene,abundance,CDR3aa
TRBV6-5,-,CASNPGGRGTEAFF
TRBV5-1,once,CASSTTGSGSYNSPLHF
TRBV9,-,CASTEGSDTGELFF
TRBV19,-,CASSPSSSSYNSPLHF
TRBV15,-,CATSNGGAVNTEAFF
TRBV5-4,-,CASSRTGQGYFGEQFF
TRBV5-4,-,CASSPGLYYEQYF
TRBV5-6,-,CASSLEDGAGDNYGYTF
TRBV28,-,CASSSAGGEMNTEAFF
TRBV6-1,-,CASSALIERNTEAFF
TRBV7-9,-,CASNRLGANTEAFF
TRBV4-1,-,CASRPSGGASETQYF
TRBV27,-,CASSHLSTGKNTEAFF
TRBV27,-,CASSLGQGIYSPLHF
TRBV10-2,-,CASTDRNTEAFF
TRBV6-6,-,CASSYSDSLTF
TRBV27,-,CASSPGTGGTEAFF
TRBV25-1,few,CASSATASTDTQYF